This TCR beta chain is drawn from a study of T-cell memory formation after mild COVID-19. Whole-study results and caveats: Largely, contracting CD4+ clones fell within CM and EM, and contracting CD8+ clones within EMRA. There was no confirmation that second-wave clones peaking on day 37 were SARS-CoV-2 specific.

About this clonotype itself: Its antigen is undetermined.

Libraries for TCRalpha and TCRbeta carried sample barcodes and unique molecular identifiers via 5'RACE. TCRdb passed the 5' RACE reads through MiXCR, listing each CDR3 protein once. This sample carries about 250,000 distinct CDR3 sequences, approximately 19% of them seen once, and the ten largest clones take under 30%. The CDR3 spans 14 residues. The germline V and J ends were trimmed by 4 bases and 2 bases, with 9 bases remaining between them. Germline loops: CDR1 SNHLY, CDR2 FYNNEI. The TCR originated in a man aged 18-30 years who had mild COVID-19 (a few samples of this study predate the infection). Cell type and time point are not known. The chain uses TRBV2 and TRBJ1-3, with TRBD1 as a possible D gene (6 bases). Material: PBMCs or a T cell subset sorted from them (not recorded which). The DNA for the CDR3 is TGTGCCAGCAGTGTTGACAGGACTGGAAACACCATATATTTT. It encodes CASSVDRTGNTIYF.